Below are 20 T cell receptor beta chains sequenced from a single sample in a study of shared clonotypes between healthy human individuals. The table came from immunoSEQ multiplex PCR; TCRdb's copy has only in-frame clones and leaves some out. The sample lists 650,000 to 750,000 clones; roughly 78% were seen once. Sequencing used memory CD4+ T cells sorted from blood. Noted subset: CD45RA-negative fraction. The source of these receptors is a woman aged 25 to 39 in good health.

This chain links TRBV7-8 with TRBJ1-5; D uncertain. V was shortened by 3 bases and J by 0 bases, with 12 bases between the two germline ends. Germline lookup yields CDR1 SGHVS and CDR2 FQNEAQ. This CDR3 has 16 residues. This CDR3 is CASSFGRRYSNQPQHF. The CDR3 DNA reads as TGTGCCAGCAGCTTTGGCAGGAGATATAGCAATCAGCCCCAGCATTTT.

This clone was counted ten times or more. The CDR3 bases are TGTGCCAGCAGTGGAATGAGAGGGGCGGGGTCTAATGAAAAACTGTTTTTT. Encoded protein: CASSGMRGAGSNEKLFF. The chain joins TRBV28 to TRBJ1-4; D possibly corresponds to TRBD1 (5 bases). This CDR3 is 17 amino acids long. CDR1 is MDHEN, CDR2 SYDVKM, per germline. V dropped 5 bases and J dropped 3 bases, with 19 bases sitting between them.

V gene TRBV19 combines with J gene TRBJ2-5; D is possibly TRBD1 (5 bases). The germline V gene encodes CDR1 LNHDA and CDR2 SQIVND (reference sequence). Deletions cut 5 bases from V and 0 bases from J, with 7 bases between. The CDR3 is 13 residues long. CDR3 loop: CASSDRNQETQYF. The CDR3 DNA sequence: TGTGCCAGTAGTGACAGAAACCAAGAGACCCAGTACTTC.

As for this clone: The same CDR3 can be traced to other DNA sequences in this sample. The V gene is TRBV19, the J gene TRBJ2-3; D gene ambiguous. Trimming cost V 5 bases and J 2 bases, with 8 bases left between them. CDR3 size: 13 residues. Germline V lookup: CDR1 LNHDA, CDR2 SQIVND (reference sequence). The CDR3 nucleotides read TGTGCCAGTAGTCTCAGGTACACAGATACGCAGTATTTT. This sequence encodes CASSLRYTDTQYF.

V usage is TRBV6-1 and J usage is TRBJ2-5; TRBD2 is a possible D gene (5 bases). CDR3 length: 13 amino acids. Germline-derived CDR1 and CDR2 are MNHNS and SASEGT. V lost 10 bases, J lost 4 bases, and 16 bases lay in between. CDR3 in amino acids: CATGPRGRETQYF. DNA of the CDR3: TGTGCCACCGGTCCGCGAGGGAGAGAGACCCAGTACTTC.

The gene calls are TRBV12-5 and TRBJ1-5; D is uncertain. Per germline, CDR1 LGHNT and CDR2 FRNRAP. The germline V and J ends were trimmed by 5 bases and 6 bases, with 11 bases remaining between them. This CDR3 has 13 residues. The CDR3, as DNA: TGTGCTAGTGGTCCCCCAGAGAGTCAGCCCCAGCATTTT. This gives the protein CASGPPESQPQHF. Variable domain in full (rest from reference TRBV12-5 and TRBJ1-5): DARVTQTPRHKVTEMGQEVTMRCQPILGHNTVFWYRQTMMQGLELLAYFRNRAPLDDSGMPKDRFSAEMPDATLATLKIQPSEPRDSAVYFCASGPPESQPQHFGDGTRLSIL.

This CDR3 is CASSLAGRGRSSYNEQFF. For the CDR3, the DNA is TGTGCCAGCAGCTTAGCTGGGCGCGGGAGAAGCTCCTACAATGAGCAGTTCTTC. This chain connects TRBV7-6 to TRBJ2-1; the match to TRBD2 covers 7 bases. Germline V gene lookup returns CDR1 SGHVS and CDR2 FNYEAQ. The length of the CDR3 is 18 residues. V was pared by 0 bases and J by 0 bases, with 8 bases of the junction left unmatched.

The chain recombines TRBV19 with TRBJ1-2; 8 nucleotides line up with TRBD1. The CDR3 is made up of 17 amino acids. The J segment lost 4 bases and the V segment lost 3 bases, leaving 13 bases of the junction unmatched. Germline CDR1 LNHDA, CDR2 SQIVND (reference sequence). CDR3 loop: CASSIPVRTGIAYGYTF. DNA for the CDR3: TGTGCCAGTAGTATTCCAGTAAGGACAGGGATAGCCTATGGCTACACCTTC. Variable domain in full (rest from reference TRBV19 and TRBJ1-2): DGGITQSPKYLFRKEGQNVTLSCEQNLNHDAMYWYRQDPGQGLRLIYYSQIVNDFQKGDIAEGYSVSREKKESFPLTVTSAQKNPTAFYLCASSIPVRTGIAYGYTFGSGTRLTVV.

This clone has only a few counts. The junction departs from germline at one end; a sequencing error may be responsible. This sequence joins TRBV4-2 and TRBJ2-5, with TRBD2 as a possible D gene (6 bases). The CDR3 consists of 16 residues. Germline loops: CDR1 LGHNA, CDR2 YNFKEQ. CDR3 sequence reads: CASSLSEGAAQEAQYF. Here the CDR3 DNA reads TGTGCCAGCAGCCTTTCGGAGGGAGCGGCCCAAGAGGCCCAGTACTTC.

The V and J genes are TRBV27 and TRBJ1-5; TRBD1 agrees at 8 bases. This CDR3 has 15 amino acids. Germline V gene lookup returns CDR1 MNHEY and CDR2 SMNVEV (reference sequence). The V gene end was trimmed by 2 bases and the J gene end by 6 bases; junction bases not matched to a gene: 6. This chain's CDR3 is CASSLDRGASQPQHF. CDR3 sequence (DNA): TGTGCCAGCAGTTTAGACAGGGGTGCCAGTCAGCCCCAGCATTTT.

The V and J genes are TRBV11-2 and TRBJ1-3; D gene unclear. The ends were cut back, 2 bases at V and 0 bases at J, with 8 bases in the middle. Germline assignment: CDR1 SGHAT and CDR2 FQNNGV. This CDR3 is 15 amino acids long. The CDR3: CASSLPADSGNTIYF. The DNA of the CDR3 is TGTGCCAGCAGCTTACCAGCGGACTCTGGAAACACCATATATTTT.

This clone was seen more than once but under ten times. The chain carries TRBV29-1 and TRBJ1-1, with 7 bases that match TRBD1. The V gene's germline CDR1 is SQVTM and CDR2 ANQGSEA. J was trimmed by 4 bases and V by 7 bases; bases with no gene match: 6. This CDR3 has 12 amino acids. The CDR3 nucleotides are TGCAGCGGAGACAGGGACGGCACTGAAGCTTTCTTT. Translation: CSGDRDGTEAFF. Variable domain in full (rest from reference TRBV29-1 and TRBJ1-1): SAVISQKPSRDICQRGTSLTIQCQVDSQVTMMFWYRQQPGQSLTLIATANQGSEATYESGFVIDKFPISRPNLTFSTLTVSNMSPEDSSIYLCSGDRDGTEAFFGQGTRLTVV.

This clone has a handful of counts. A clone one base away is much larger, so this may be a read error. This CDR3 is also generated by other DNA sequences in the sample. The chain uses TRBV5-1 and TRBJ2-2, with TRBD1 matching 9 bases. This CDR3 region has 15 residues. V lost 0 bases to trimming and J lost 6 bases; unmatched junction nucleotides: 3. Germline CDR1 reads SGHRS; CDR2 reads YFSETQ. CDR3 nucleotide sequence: TGCGCCAGCAGCTTGGGGGACAGGGACTCCGGGGAGCTGTTTTTT. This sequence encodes CASSLGDRDSGELFF.

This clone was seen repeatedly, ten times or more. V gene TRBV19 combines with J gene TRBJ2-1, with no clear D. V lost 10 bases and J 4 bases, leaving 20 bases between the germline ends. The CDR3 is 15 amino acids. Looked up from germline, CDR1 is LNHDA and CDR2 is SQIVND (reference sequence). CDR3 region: CATRKLTTSYNEQFF. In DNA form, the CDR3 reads TGTGCCACCAGAAAGTTGACAACCTCGTACAATGAGCAGTTCTTC.

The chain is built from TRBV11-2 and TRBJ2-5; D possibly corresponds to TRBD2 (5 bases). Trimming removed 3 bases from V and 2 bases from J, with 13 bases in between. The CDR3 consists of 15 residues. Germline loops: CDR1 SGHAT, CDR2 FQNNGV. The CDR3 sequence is CASSFLDSAQETQYF. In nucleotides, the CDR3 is TGTGCCAGCAGCTTTCTGGACTCCGCACAAGAGACCCAGTACTTC.

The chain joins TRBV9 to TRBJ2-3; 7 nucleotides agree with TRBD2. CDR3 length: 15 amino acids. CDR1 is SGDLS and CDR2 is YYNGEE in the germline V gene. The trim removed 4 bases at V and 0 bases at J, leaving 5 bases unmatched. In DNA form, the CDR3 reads TGTGCCAGCAGCTGGGGGGGAGTTAGCACAGATACGCAGTATTTT. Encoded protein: CASSWGGVSTDTQYF. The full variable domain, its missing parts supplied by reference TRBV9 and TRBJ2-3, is DSGVTQTPKHLITATGQRVTLRCSPRSGDLSVYWYQQSLDQGLQFLIQYYNGEERAKGNILERFSAQQFPDLHSELNLSSLELGDSALYFCASSWGGVSTDTQYFGPGTRLTVL.

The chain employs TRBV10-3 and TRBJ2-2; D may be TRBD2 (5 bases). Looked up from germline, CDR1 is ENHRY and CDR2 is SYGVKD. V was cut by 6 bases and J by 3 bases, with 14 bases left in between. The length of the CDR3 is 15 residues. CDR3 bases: TGTGCCATCAGACCGGGTGCCGGGGACACCGGGGAGCTGTTTTTT. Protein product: CAIRPGAGDTGELFF.

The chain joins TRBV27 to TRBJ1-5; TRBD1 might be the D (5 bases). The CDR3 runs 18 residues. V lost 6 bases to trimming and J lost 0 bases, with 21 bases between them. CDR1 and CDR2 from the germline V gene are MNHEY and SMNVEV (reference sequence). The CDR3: CASSPFGAAEDSNQPQHF. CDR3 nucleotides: TGTGCCAGCAGCCCGTTCGGGGCGGCTGAGGATAGCAATCAGCCCCAGCATTTT.

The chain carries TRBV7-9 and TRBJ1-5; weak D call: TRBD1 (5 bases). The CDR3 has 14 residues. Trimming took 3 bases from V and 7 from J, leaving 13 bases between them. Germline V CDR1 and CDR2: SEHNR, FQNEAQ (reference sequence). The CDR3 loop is CASSFGAGSQPQHF. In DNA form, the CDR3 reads TGTGCCAGCAGCTTCGGGGCAGGTAGCCAGCCCCAGCATTTT.

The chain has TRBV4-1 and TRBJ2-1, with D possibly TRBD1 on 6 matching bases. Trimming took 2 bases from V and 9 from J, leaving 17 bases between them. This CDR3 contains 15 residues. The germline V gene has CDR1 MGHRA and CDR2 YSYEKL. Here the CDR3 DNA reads TGCGCCAGCAGCCAATCATCGGGGACAAAGAGTGAGCAGTTCTTC. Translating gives CASSQSSGTKSEQFF.